The next 18 T cell receptor beta chains were all read from a single sample in a study of T cell responses to AZD1222 COVID-19 vaccine. Method: immunoSEQ multiplex PCR; TCRdb's copy keeps in-frame clones and lacks some. The sample lists some 110,000 clones, around 84% occurring once. The sequenced sample was peripheral blood, obtained 28 days after the second AZD1222 dose. These receptors were obtained from an adult who received the AZD1222 COVID-19 vaccine.

The chain employs TRBV6-2 or TRBV6-3 and TRBJ2-1, with D perhaps TRBD1 (6 bases). Trimming took 5 bases from V and 4 from J, leaving 9 bases between them. Germline V gene sequence: CDR1 MNHEY, CDR2 SVGEGT. The length of the CDR3 is 13 residues. CDR3 residues: CASSRDTYNEQFF. The DNA of the CDR3 is TGTGCCAGCAGTCGGGACACTTACAATGAGCAGTTCTTC.

The CDR3 bases are TGTGCCAGCTCACCGTCACAGGTGAGGGATCAGCCCCAGCATTTT. Translating it yields CASSPSQVRDQPQHF. This sequence joins TRBV18 and TRBJ1-5, with D perhaps matching TRBD1 (5 bases). The V gene lost 3 bases and the J gene lost 5 bases, with 14 bases spanning the gap. The germline CDR1 and CDR2 sequences are KGHSH and LQKENI. The CDR3 is 15 residues long.

This sequence joins TRBV28 and TRBJ2-1; D uncertain. Between the trimmed V and J ends, which lost 6 bases and 6 bases, there was a span of 9 bases. The length of the CDR3 is 12 residues. The germline CDR1 and CDR2 sequences are MDHEN and SYDVKM. The CDR3 reads CASRLEVNEQFF. CDR3 nucleotide sequence: TGTGCCAGCAGGCTCGAGGTCAATGAGCAGTTCTTC.

This clone was observed a single time. The chain links TRBV11-2 to TRBJ2-7; TRBD1 matches 7 bases. The V gene end was trimmed by 2 bases and the J gene end by 0 bases; junction bases not matched to a gene: 7. Germline V CDR1 and CDR2: SGHAT, FQNNGV. The CDR3 runs to 16 residues. The CDR3 is CASSLSRGDSSYEQYF. The CDR3 DNA reads as TGTGCCAGCAGCTTATCTCGAGGGGACAGCTCCTACGAGCAGTACTTC.

This chain joins TRBV30 and TRBJ2-5; 8 positions match TRBD2. Germline CDR1 and CDR2: GTSNPN and SVGIG (reference sequence). V lost 0 bases and J lost 2; bases outside the gene matches: 8. The length of the CDR3 is 16 residues. DNA for the CDR3: TGTGCCTGGAGTGTACCTGGACTAGCACTTCAAGAGACCCAGTACTTC. Protein product: CAWSVPGLALQETQYF.

The CDR3 nucleotides are TGTGCCAGCAGCCAAGCCGGGGATGGCTACACCTTC. Translating it yields CASSQAGDGYTF. The chain uses TRBV14 and TRBJ1-2; D remains ambiguous. The germline V gene has CDR1 SGHDN and CDR2 FVKESK. Trimming took off 1 base at V and 6 bases at J, with 6 bases between the two ends. CDR3 length: 12 residues.

The chain recombines TRBV9 with TRBJ1-2; 7 bases match TRBD1. CDR1 SGDLS and CDR2 YYNGEE come from the germline V gene. V shed 4 bases, J shed 2 bases, and the junction held 14 bases outside the gene matches. The CDR3 runs 17 residues. The CDR3: CASSLSTGANINYGYTF. The CDR3 nucleotides are TGTGCCAGCAGCCTGAGTACAGGGGCTAATATAAACTATGGCTACACCTTC.

The chain couples TRBV7-9 to TRBJ1-2; perhaps TRBD1 as D (5 bases). V gave up 5 bases and J gave up 4 bases, with 26 bases separating them. The CDR3 length is 18 residues. Germline loops: CDR1 SEHNR, CDR2 FQNEAQ (reference sequence). Here the CDR3 reads CASSPRKKGESLSYGYTF. In nucleotides, the CDR3 is TGTGCCAGCAGCCCCAGGAAGAAAGGGGAATCTTTGAGCTATGGCTACACCTTC.

The chain combines TRBV30 with TRBJ1-1; D call uncertain. The CDR3 runs 13 residues. Looked up from germline, CDR1 is GTSNPN and CDR2 is SVGIG (reference sequence). Deletions cut 3 bases from V and 0 bases from J, with 8 bases between. The CDR3 sequence: CAWSMAMNTEAFF. DNA for the CDR3: TGTGCCTGGAGCATGGCTATGAACACTGAAGCTTTCTTT.

The V gene is TRBV24-1, the J gene TRBJ2-2, with TRBD2 matching 7 bases. Germline CDR1 is KGHDR and CDR2 is SFDVKD. The J segment lost 4 bases and the V segment lost 5 bases, leaving 6 bases of the junction unmatched. This CDR3 has 15 residues. The CDR3 spells CATSAGGVRTGELFF. In DNA, the CDR3 is TGTGCCACCAGTGCTGGGGGGGTCCGCACCGGGGAGCTGTTTTTT.

The chain combines TRBV5-1 with TRBJ2-3; 8 bases are a match to TRBD2. J was trimmed by 1 base and V by 0 bases; bases with no gene match: 7. Germline loops: CDR1 SGHRS, CDR2 YFSETQ. This CDR3 has 17 amino acids. CDR3 bases: TGCGCCAGCAGCTTGGTTGCTAGCGGGCTGGGCACAGATACGCAGTATTTT. This translates into CASSLVASGLGTDTQYF. The full variable domain, with the rest looked up from reference TRBV5-1 and TRBJ2-3, is KAGVTQTPRYLIKTRGQQVTLSCSPISGHRSVSWYQQTPGQGLQFLFEYFSETQRNKGNFPGRFSGRQFSNSRSEMNVSTLELGDSALYLCASSLVASGLGTDTQYFGPGTRLTVL.

The chain couples TRBV28 to TRBJ2-6, with D uncertain. This CDR3 region has 17 residues. Trimming shortened V by 1 base and J by 1 base, and 11 bases separated the two germline ends. Per the germline V gene, CDR1 is MDHEN and CDR2 is SYDVKM. The DNA for the CDR3 is TGTGCCAGCAGTTTATCTGGTTTGGAGTCTGGGGCCAACGTCCTGACTTTC. Its translation: CASSLSGLESGANVLTF.

V is TRBV29-1 and J is TRBJ2-7; tentative D call: TRBD1 (6 bases). CDR1 and CDR2 from the germline V gene are SQVTM and ANQGSEA. The CDR3 runs 13 residues. V dropped 3 bases and J dropped 7 bases, with 16 bases sitting between them. In DNA form, the CDR3 reads TGCAGCGTTGACCGCCTCGGACAGACGGAGCAGTACTTC. This encodes CSVDRLGQTEQYF.

This clone was seen a few times. This chain uses TRBV19 with TRBJ2-2; possibly TRBD1 for D (6 bases). Germline V gene lookup returns CDR1 LNHDA and CDR2 SQIVND (reference sequence). CDR3 length: 13 residues. Trimming pared 5 bases from V and 8 bases from J, leaving 12 bases between. Here the CDR3 reads CASSQGTGGELFF. The CDR3 DNA is TGTGCCAGTAGTCAGGGCACAGGGGGGGAGCTGTTTTTT.

The CDR3 is CASSPDNSYEQYF. The CDR3 nucleotides read TGTGCCAGCTCACCGGACAATTCCTACGAGCAGTACTTC. The rearrangement uses TRBV18 and TRBJ2-7; maybe TRBD1 (5 bases). Trimming took off 3 bases at V and 1 base at J, with 7 bases between the two ends. The V gene's germline CDR1 is KGHSH and CDR2 LQKENI. The CDR3 length is 13 residues.

This sequence joins TRBV7-6 and TRBJ2-3; the match to TRBD2 covers 10 bases. Germline CDR1 reads SGHVS; CDR2 reads FNYEAQ. Trimming removed 4 bases from V and 6 bases from J; junction bases left unmatched: 10. The CDR3 has 16 amino acids. CDR3 amino acids: CASSSRTSGVADTQYF. CDR3 in DNA: TGTGCCAGCAGCTCCAGGACTAGCGGAGTGGCCGATACGCAGTATTTT.

This chain connects TRBV7-2 to TRBJ2-1, with 7 bases aligning to TRBD2. The germline gives CDR1 SGHTA, CDR2 FQGNSA. The CDR3 totals 15 residues. J gave up 2 bases and V 5 bases, and 6 bases lay outside the gene matches. For the CDR3, the DNA is TGTGCCAGCAGCCCGGGGGGAGAGGCCTACAATGAGCAGTTCTTC. This codes for CASSPGGEAYNEQFF. Variable domain in full (rest from reference TRBV7-2 and TRBJ2-1): GAGVSQSPSNKVTEKGKDVELRCDPISGHTALYWYRQSLGQGLEFLIYFQGNSAPDKSGLPSDRFSAERTGGSVSTLTIQRTQQEDSAVYLCASSPGGEAYNEQFFGPGTRLTVL.

V is TRBV9 and J is TRBJ2-3, with D unresolved. From germline, CDR1 is SGDLS and CDR2 YYNGEE. V lost 2 bases, J lost 0 bases, and 7 bases lay in between. The CDR3 loop spans 14 amino acids. The CDR3 reads CASSVRPSTDTQYF. The CDR3 nucleotides read TGTGCCAGCAGCGTTAGACCGAGCACAGATACGCAGTATTTT.